Listed below are T cell receptor beta chains from one sample, sequenced in a study of blood T cell repertoires in COVID-19. Data came from immunoSEQ multiplex PCR; TCRdb stores just in-frame clones and leaves some out. The sample lists about 44,000 clones, 87% occurring once. Specimen: peripheral blood. All receptors derive from an elderly woman in a cohort sampled during active or convalescent COVID-19. CDR3s include the opening cysteine and the closing phenylalanine or tryptophan. The order of the fields is D gene, clone size, V gene, J gene, CDR3 protein, CDR3 DNA. The D gene is left open where the match is weak. Clone size is given for some rows only: seen once, a few or many times, or a class if the clone is expanded.

TRBD1	.	TRBV15	TRBJ2-5	CATSRGSESGGGETQYF	TGTGCCACCAGCAGAGGAAGTGAATCAGGGGGTGGTGAGACCCAGTACTTC
.	.	TRBV5-1	TRBJ1-4	CASSHSSGGLLKTSEKLFF	TGCGCCAGCAGCCACAGCTCGGGAGGGTTACTTAAGACAAGTGAAAAACTGTTTTTT
TRBD1	.	TRBV20-1	TRBJ2-5	CSASEGDRAETQYF	TGCAGTGCTAGTGAGGGGGACAGGGCGGAGACCCAGTACTTC
TRBD1	.	TRBV10-1	TRBJ1-3	CASSPGGSGNTIYF	TGCGCCAGCAGCCCAGGGGGATCTGGAAACACCATATATTTT
.	.	TRBV19	TRBJ1-4	CASRSAGLTFGVFF	TGTGCCAGCCGTAGTGCGGGACTCACGTTCGGTGTGTTTTTT
TRBD1	few	TRBV24-1	TRBJ2-5	CATSAGQGGRQETQYF	TGTGCCACCAGTGCGGGACAGGGAGGGCGGCAAGAGACCCAGTACTTC
TRBD1	.	TRBV19	TRBJ2-5	CASSESGGETQYF	TGTGCCAGTAGCGAATCAGGGGGAGAGACCCAGTACTTC
.	.	TRBV10-1	TRBJ2-1	CASSERGAHEQFF	TGCGCCAGCAGTGAGCGGGGGGCCCATGAGCAGTTCTTC
.	.	TRBV11-3	TRBJ1-2	CASSSYRDGGNGYTF	TGTGCCAGCAGCTCCTACCGGGACGGGGGTAACGGCTACACCTTC
TRBD2	.	TRBV7-7	TRBJ2-5	CASSLGGRETQYF	TGTGCTAGCAGCCTGGGAGGGCGGGAGACCCAGTACTTC
TRBD2	once	TRBV7-2	TRBJ2-1	CASSLAGLAGRDEQFF	TGTGCCAGCAGCTTAGCCGGACTAGCGGGAAGGGATGAGCAGTTCTTC
TRBD1	.	TRBV11-3	TRBJ2-1	CASSFPPGQGDEQFF	TGTGCCAGCAGCTTCCCCCCGGGACAGGGGGATGAGCAGTTCTTC
TRBD1	.	TRBV9	TRBJ1-2	CASSVGQGGGYTF	TGTGCCAGCAGCGTGGGACAGGGGGGTGGCTACACCTTC
TRBD1	once	TRBV15	TRBJ1-6	CATSRDRFGSPLHF	TGTGCCACTTCCCGGGACAGGTTCGGTTCACCCCTCCACTTT
.	.	TRBV7-9	TRBJ2-1	CASSFSWESNEQFF	TGTGCCAGCAGCTTTAGCTGGGAGAGCAATGAGCAGTTCTTC
TRBD2	.	TRBV20-1	TRBJ2-3	CSASRREGSTDTQYF	TGCAGTGCTAGTAGACGGGAGGGGAGCACAGATACGCAGTATTTT
.	.	TRBV12-3/TRBV12-4	TRBJ1-1	CASSLAEAAEAFF	TGTGCCAGCAGTTTGGCTGAGGCCGCCGAAGCTTTCTTT
.	.	TRBV7-2	TRBJ1-5	CASSLDGGAGRNQPQHF	TGTGCCAGCAGCTTAGACGGGGGGGCCGGTCGCAATCAGCCCCAGCATTTT
.	.	TRBV5-6	TRBJ1-2	CASSPGGYRYTF	TGTGCCAGCAGCCCGGGAGGGTATCGCTACACCTTC
TRBD2	.	TRBV6-4	TRBJ2-7	CASSDVRGSIYEQYF	TGTGCCAGCAGTGACGTCCGCGGGAGTATCTACGAGCAGTACTTC
TRBD1	.	TRBV5-1	TRBJ2-5	CASSLGQGRQTQYF	TGCGCCAGCAGCTTGGGACAGGGTCGTCAGACCCAGTACTTC
.	.	TRBV6-2/TRBV6-3	TRBJ2-7	CASSYSQGFTYEQYF	TGTGCCAGCAGTTACTCACAGGGTTTCACCTACGAGCAGTACTTC
TRBD1	.	TRBV18	TRBJ1-2	CASSPRDRGFRTF	TGTGCCAGCTCACCTAGGGACAGGGGGTTTCGTACCTTC
.	once	TRBV11-2	TRBJ1-6	CASRPTHGGSPLHF	TGTGCCAGCCGACCGACCCACGGGGGTTCACCCCTCCACTTT
.	few	TRBV30	TRBJ1-5	CAWSTGINQPQHF	TGTGCCTGGTCGACAGGAATTAATCAGCCCCAGCATTTT
TRBD1	.	TRBV5-1	TRBJ2-1	CASSPEGASSYNEQFF	TGCGCCAGCAGCCCTGAGGGGGCGAGCTCCTACAATGAGCAGTTCTTC
TRBD1	.	TRBV5-1	TRBJ1-1	CASSRRDSPNTEAFF	TGCGCCAGCAGCAGAAGGGACAGCCCGAACACTGAAGCTTTCTTT
.	once	TRBV23-1	TRBJ1-3	CASSQSGGLPLNSGNTIYF	TGCGCCAGCAGTCAATCGGGGGGGCTCCCCTTAAACTCTGGAAACACCATATATTTT
TRBD2	.	TRBV6-2/TRBV6-3	TRBJ2-7	CASSPGLAGYYEQYF	TGTGCCAGCAGCCCCGGACTAGCGGGGTACTACGAGCAGTACTTC
.	.	TRBV12-3/TRBV12-4	TRBJ1-2	CASSLGQNYGYTF	TGTGCCAGCAGTTTGGGGCAAAACTATGGCTACACCTTC
TRBD2	.	TRBV6-6	TRBJ2-5	CASSKTSGQETQYF	TGTGCCAGCAGTAAGACTAGCGGACAAGAGACCCAGTACTTC
TRBD2	.	TRBV11-3	TRBJ2-1	CASSFTSGNYNEQFF	TGTGCCAGCAGCTTTACTAGCGGAAACTACAATGAGCAGTTCTTC
.	few	TRBV11-3	TRBJ2-2	CASSPRGVNTGELFF	TGTGCCAGCAGCCCCAGGGGGGTTAACACCGGGGAGCTGTTTTTT
TRBD1	.	TRBV5-8	TRBJ2-1	CASIRTGINEQFF	TGTGCCAGCATCCGGACAGGGATCAATGAGCAGTTCTTC
.	.	TRBV5-1	TRBJ1-3	CASAGGSVSGNTIYF	TGCGCCAGTGCGGGAGGGAGTGTCTCTGGAAACACCATATATTTT
.	.	TRBV13	TRBJ2-1	CASSPFSGEQFF	TGTGCCAGCAGCCCCTTTTCGGGTGAGCAGTTCTTC
TRBD2	.	TRBV9	TRBJ2-2	CASSPSGRSSGELFF	TGTGCCAGCAGCCCTAGCGGGAGGTCCAGCGGGGAGCTGTTTTTT
.	.	TRBV24-1	TRBJ1-5	CATSEKDAAQNSNQPQHF	TGTGCCACCAGTGAAAAGGATGCAGCACAGAATAGCAATCAGCCCCAGCATTTT
.	.	TRBV3-1/TRBV3-2	TRBJ2-3	CASSQSLASDTQYF	TGTGCCAGCAGCCAGAGTTTAGCTTCAGATACGCAGTATTTT
.	.	TRBV2	TRBJ1-1	CASSAEGENTEAFF	TGTGCCAGCAGTGCGGAGGGAGAGAACACTGAAGCTTTCTTT
.	.	TRBV6-6	TRBJ2-4	CASSYFGGAKNIQYF	TGTGCCAGCAGTTACTTCGGGGGAGCCAAAAACATTCAGTACTTC
TRBD2	.	TRBV24-1	TRBJ2-3	CATSDGSSGGARDTQYF	TGTGCCACCAGTGATGGTTCTAGCGGGGGGGCCCGAGATACGCAGTATTTT
.	.	TRBV3-1/TRBV3-2	TRBJ1-4	CASSPLQGQLFF	TGTGCCAGCAGCCCCCTGCAGGGCCAACTGTTTTTT
.	.	TRBV3-1/TRBV3-2	TRBJ1-1	CASSLLKNTEAFF	TGTGCCAGCAGCCTATTAAAGAACACTGAAGCTTTCTTT
.	.	TRBV30	TRBJ1-2	CAWVRMTGPYGYTF	TGTGCCTGGGTGAGGATGACAGGTCCCTATGGCTACACCTTC
.	.	TRBV4-1	TRBJ2-1	CASSQEDVGRLVVDNEQFF	TGCGCCAGCAGCCAAGAGGATGTTGGAAGACTAGTTGTAGACAATGAGCAGTTCTTC
.	.	TRBV10-3	TRBJ2-7	CAISESDEQYF	TGTGCCATCAGTGAGTCCGACGAGCAGTACTTC
TRBD1	.	TRBV19	TRBJ1-1	CASKRTGAMNTEAFF	TGTGCCAGTAAGCGAACAGGGGCAATGAACACTGAAGCTTTCTTT
TRBD1	once	TRBV10-3	TRBJ1-1	CAISERVGTGQNTEAFF	TGTGCCATCAGTGAGAGAGTTGGGACAGGGCAGAACACTGAAGCTTTCTTT
TRBD2	.	TRBV7-2	TRBJ2-1	CASSLGSGGYNEQFF	TGTGCCAGCAGCTTAGGAAGCGGGGGGTACAATGAGCAGTTCTTC
.	.	TRBV6-1	TRBJ1-2	CASSVRVEGLHYGYTF	TGTGCCAGCAGTGTGAGAGTGGAGGGGCTCCACTATGGCTACACCTTC